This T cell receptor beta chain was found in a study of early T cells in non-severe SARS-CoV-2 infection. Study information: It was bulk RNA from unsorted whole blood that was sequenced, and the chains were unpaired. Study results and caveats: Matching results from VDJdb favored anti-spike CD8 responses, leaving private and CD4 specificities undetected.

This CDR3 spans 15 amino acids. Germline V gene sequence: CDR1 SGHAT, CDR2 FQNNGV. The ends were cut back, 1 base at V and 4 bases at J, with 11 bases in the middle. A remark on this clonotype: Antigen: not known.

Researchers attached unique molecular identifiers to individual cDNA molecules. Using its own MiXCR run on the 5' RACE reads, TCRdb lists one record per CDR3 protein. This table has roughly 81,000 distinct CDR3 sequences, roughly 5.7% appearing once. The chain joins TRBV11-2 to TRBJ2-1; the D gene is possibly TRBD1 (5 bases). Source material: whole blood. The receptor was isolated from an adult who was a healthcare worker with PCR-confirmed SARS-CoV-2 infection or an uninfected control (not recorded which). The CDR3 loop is CASSLGWGWYNEQFF. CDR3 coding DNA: TGTGCCAGCAGCTTAGGTTGGGGCTGGTACAATGAGCAGTTCTTC.